This T cell receptor beta chain is from a study of blood T cell repertoires in COVID-19. Study at large: The samples span acute and convalescent COVID-19 from the United States, Italy and Spain. T cells, B-cell-depleted T cells, or PBMCs supplied cDNA or gDNA.

Sequencing was performed with immunoSEQ multiplex PCR; in TCRdb, only in-frame clones are kept and a portion is missing. The table includes tens of thousands of clones, roughly 90% detected once. The CDR3 is 15 residues long. J lost 2 bases, V lost 5 bases, and 9 bases had no gene match. CDR1 is SGHNT and CDR2 is YENEEA in the germline V gene. The source of this sequence is a human donor in a cohort sampled during active COVID-19. The donor label of this sample is uncertain. V gene TRBV11-3 combines with J gene TRBJ2-7, with 7 bases lining up with TRBD2. What was sequenced was peripheral blood. In DNA, the CDR3 is TGTGCCAGCAGCACTTGGCCTAGCGGAGCCTACGAGCAGTACTTC. Encoded protein: CASSTWPSGAYEQYF. Together with reference TRBV11-3 and TRBJ2-7, the CDR3 gives the full variable domain: EAGVVQSPRYKIIEKKQPVAFWCNPISGHNTLYWYLQNLGQGPELLIRYENEEAVDDSQLPKDRFSAERLKGVDSTLKIQPAELGDSAVYLCASSTWPSGAYEQYFGPGTRLTVT.